Listed here is a single T cell receptor (beta chain). This sample stems from a study of blood T cell repertoires in COVID-19. Study details: Samples came from the United States, Italy and Spain, spanning acute and convalescent COVID-19. In each case, the material was cDNA or gDNA derived from T cells, B-cell-depleted T cells, or PBMCs.

After removal of 4 bases from V and 5 bases from J, the junction contained 7 bases not matched to a gene. The CDR3 totals 15 residues. Germline values: CDR1 SGDLS, CDR2 YYNGEE. Original methodology: Amplification with reference gene primers provided the estimates of nucleated cell counts. Sequencing used immunoSEQ multiplex PCR; TCRdb keeps in-frame clones, though not all of them. V, J and clone size are taken as reported in that table, and D and trimming were inferred from the DNA itself. The sample consists of 95,000 to 150,000 clones, more than 75% of them appearing once. The chain has TRBV9 and TRBJ2-1, with 9 bases lining up with TRBD2. Sequenced material: peripheral blood. The TCR was taken from a man aged 55 to 70 with acute or convalescent COVID-19. CDR3 in amino acids: CASSLNAGGDNEQFF. In nucleotides, the CDR3 is TGTGCCAGCAGCCTCAACGCGGGAGGGGACAATGAGCAGTTCTTC.